The sequence of this T cell receptor beta chain was determined in a study of blood T cell repertoires in COVID-19. TCRdb's table, derived via immunoSEQ multiplex PCR, lists solely in-frame clones and lacks some. The table has roughly 100,000 clones, around 75% seen once; the top ten hold 0.9%. This clone was seen more than once but under ten times. The germline V gene has CDR1 KGHSH and CDR2 LQKENI. This CDR3 is 13 amino acids long. V was clipped by 3 bases and J by 6 bases, with 6 bases between them. Sample: peripheral blood. The TCR originated in a human donor with acute or convalescent COVID-19. The donor label of this sample is uncertain. This sequence joins TRBV18 and TRBJ1-6; D ambiguous. In nucleotides, the CDR3 is TGTGCCAGCTCACCCGGACTTAATTCACCCCTCCACTTT. Protein: CASSPGLNSPLHF. Full variable domain (remainder filled in from reference TRBV18 and TRBJ1-6): NAGVMQNPRHLVRRRGQEARLRCSPMKGHSHVYWYRQLPEEGLKFMVYLQKENIIDESGMPKERFSAEFPKEGPSILRIQQVVRGDSAAYFCASSPGLNSPLHFGNGTRLTVT.